This T cell receptor (beta chain) originates from a study of regulatory T cells in long-lasting Graves disease. Overall study context: Graves' patients, diagnosed recently, had received antithyroid drugs under 3 months.

Both iRepertoire HTBI primers and Arm-PCR of CDR3 regions were used to build the TCR beta libraries. TCRdb passed the multiplex PCR reads through MiXCR, listing each CDR3 protein once. The sample carries approximately 480,000 distinct CDR3 sequences, roughly 16% recorded once. From germline, CDR1 is SEHNR and CDR2 FQNEAQ (reference sequence). J was trimmed by 7 bases and V by 2 bases; bases with no gene match: 8. This CDR3 has 14 amino acids. This clonotype was detected many times. Time point specified: newly diagnosed GD, antithyroid drugs for less than 3 months. RNA extracted from PBMCs served as the sequencing template. In this cohort, patients came from an endocrinology department located in Xi'an, China. These same records also appear under a second study, on T cells in Graves' hyperthyroidism and ophthalmopathy. As that report states: With a duration under 2 months, the hyperthyroidism was newly diagnosed in patients aged 18 to 65. A patient was excluded if there was uncontrolled infection, other autoimmune disease, pregnancy or lactation.

The chain carries TRBV7-9 and TRBJ2-7, with TRBD1 identical over 7 bases. Sequenced material: peripheral blood mononuclear cells (PBMCs), taken at new diagnosis, from a patient treated with antithyroid drugs. This sequence originates from a man aged 40-49 years with Graves disease. CDR3 DNA sequence: TGTGCCAGCAGCTTAAGAGGGGGCGCCGAGGAGCAGTACTTC. This translates into CASSLRGGAEEQYF.